This TCR beta chain was identified during a study of control samples from healthy donors and cancer patients. This clone has only one observation. This CDR3 is built from 14 residues. V lost 2 bases and J 1 base, leaving 5 bases between the germline ends. In germline, CDR1 is KGHSH, CDR2 LQKENI. Data came from immunoSEQ multiplex PCR; TCRdb stores just in-frame clones and leaves some out. The profile shows about 120,000 clones, around 89% of them singletons. The clonotype was recovered from a man aged 35 to 55 in good health. The source material was blood. The J gene is TRBJ2-2, the V gene TRBV18, with no clear D. CDR3 DNA: TGTGCCAGCTCACCAGGCGGGAACACCGGGGAGCTGTTTTTT. Amino acid sequence: CASSPGGNTGELFF.